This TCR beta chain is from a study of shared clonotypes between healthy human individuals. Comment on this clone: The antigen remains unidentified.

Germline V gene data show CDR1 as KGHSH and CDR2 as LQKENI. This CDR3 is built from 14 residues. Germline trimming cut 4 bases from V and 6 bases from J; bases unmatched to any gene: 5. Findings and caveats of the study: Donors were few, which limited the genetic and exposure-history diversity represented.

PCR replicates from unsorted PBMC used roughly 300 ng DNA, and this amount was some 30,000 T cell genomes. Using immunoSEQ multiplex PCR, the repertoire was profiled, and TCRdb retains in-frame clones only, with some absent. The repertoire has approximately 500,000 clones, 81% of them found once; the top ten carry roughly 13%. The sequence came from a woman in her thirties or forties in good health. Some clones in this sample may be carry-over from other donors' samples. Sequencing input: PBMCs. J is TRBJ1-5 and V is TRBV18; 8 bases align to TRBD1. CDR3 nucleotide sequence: TGTGCCAGCTCACTCTCAGGGGGCGGTCAGCCCCAGCATTTT. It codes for CASSLSGGGQPQHF.